This T cell receptor beta chain was obtained from a study of blood T cell repertoires in COVID-19 (dated by TCRdb to between 2020 and 2021). About the full investigation: The collaborator samples originated in the United States, Italy and Spain and spanned the acute and convalescent phases of COVID-19. The material from the prospective study consisted of cDNA or gDNA derived from T cells, B-cell-depleted T cells, or PBMCs. Subjects who had been exposed to COVID-19, were actively infected with it, or had recovered from it provided the deeply sampled blood TCRbeta repertoires that made up the dataset. The repertoires were made available in a free public database intended to serve as a resource for research on the immune response to SARS-CoV-2. The samples were drawn from two sources: the first 160 participants of the ongoing ImmuneRACE study, and 1,200 or so subjects contributed by 6 global collaborators. Nearly every sample came with metadata listing a de-identified subject ID, COVID-19 status, age in years and sex. Where HLA class I and class II types were available, the types were taken from metadata supplied by the sample provider, not from assay-based typing. On the study overall, not on this receptor specifically: How much clinical and demographic metadata was included differed by source and by participant, and the metadata was provided uncurated.

The V and J ends are trimmed by 1 base and 9 bases, leaving 7 bases between them. Taken from cysteine to phenylalanine, the CDR3 has 12 residues. Kept here is only the CDR3 DNA, which spans 36 bases and is read in frame from base 1. The germline V gene (reference sequence) yields SEHNR for CDR1 and FQNEAQ for CDR2. Remarks on this clone: It has no known antigen specificity. Base qualities were left out, and no much larger clone turns up one base away.

The immunoSEQ Assay, a bias-controlled multiplex PCR, was used to amplify TCRbeta CDR3 regions from genomic DNA. In the paper's pipeline: The number of nucleated cells in each sample was estimated from the amplification of reference gene primers within the assay. Sequence reads were collapsed and filtered to measure the absolute abundance of every unique TCRbeta CDR3 rearrangement. For each sample, productive Simpson clonality was calculated as the square root of Simpson's diversity index across productive rearrangements. In its TCRdb copy, this immuneACCESS table keeps in-frame sequences only and misses some clones. Where compared with another copy, unresolved V genes explain less than half of these, and the others have no known cause. The DNA gave D and trimming, while V, J and clone size come from that table. For this sample the table gives thousands of clones, of which nearly 90% were detected only once. Of the sample, 7.5% to 9.5% falls within the top ten clones.

Whole blood was collected in K2EDTA tubes by collaborating institutions according to the institutions' own protocols. Collaborator samples were shipped for TCRbeta analysis as frozen whole blood, isolated PBMCs, or DNA extracted from either sample type. The specimen was peripheral blood. The chain was built from TRBV7-9 and TRBJ2-1; the D gene is perhaps TRBD2, from 5 matching bases. This sequence originates from a human donor in a cohort sampled during active COVID-19. The donor label of this sample is uncertain. The CDR3 loop reads CASSLEGAEQFF. Read as DNA, the sequence is TGTGCCAGCAGCTTAGAGGGAGCTGAGCAGTTCTTC.